This TCR beta chain was obtained from a study of OX40 agonist ivuxolimab in advanced cancers. Findings and limits, study-wide: CD4+ and CD8+ blood T cells expanded clonally by week 6 at 0.1 to 3.0 mg/kg. The specificity for antigen of the expanded peripheral T cells was not determined.

Sequencing used immunoSEQ multiplex PCR; TCRdb keeps in-frame clones, though not all of them. The sample yields 99,000 or so clones, about 91% seen once. This CDR3 contains 16 residues. Trimming took off 2 bases at V and 3 bases at J, with 16 bases between the two ends. From germline, CDR1 is SGHVS and CDR2 FQNEAQ. This clone has only a few counts. Its specificity is unknown. The material sequenced was CD4+ or CD8+ T cells sorted from blood, taken in a trial of the OX40 agonist ivuxolimab. This chain uses TRBV7-8 with TRBJ1-1, with D maybe TRBD1 (5 bases). This clonotype was obtained from an adult with an advanced solid tumor such as melanoma, head and neck, liver or kidney cancer. The CDR3 spells CASSLSGAGWDTEAFF. The CDR3 DNA sequence: TGTGCCAGCAGCTTAAGCGGGGCAGGGTGGGACACTGAAGCTTTCTTT.